This TCR beta chain is drawn from a study of OX40 agonist ivuxolimab in advanced cancers. On the study more broadly: Three individuals attained partial responses, comprising one hepatocellular carcinoma case and two cutaneous melanoma cases. Points from the study as a whole: Clonal expansion among partial responders at 0.1-3.0 mg/kg ranked near the lowest.

Turning to this clone: Antigen specificity is unknown.

This table comes from immunoSEQ multiplex PCR, and its TCRdb copy is limited to in-frame clones, with some not included. Among tens of thousands of clones listed, 70% to 90% were seen once. This sequence was found in an adult with an advanced solid tumor such as melanoma, head and neck, liver or kidney cancer. Specimen: CD4+ or CD8+ T cells sorted from blood, collected in a trial of the OX40 agonist ivuxolimab.

The CDR3 DNA follows: TGTGCCAGCAGTTACGCCTCTTACAATGAGCAGTTCTTC. Protein product: CASSYASYNEQFF. This chain joins TRBV6-5 and TRBJ2-1; D not resolved. With 2 bases removed from V and 4 bases from J, the gap between germline ends came to 6 bases. Germline lookup yields CDR1 MNHEY and CDR2 SVGAGI. The CDR3 runs to 13 residues.